The 23 T cell receptor beta chains in this list originate from one sample, sequenced in a study of T cell clones after liver transplantation. TCRdb's copy holds only in-frame clones and misses some; the assay was immunoSEQ multiplex PCR. The sample lists around 110,000 clones, about nine tenths occurring once. Sequenced here: CD4+ T cells from blood, sampled 12 months after liver transplant. These receptors originate from a human patient who received a liver transplant. Some T cells may trace back to the graft donor.

CDR3 in amino acids: CARLFGTSNYGYTF. CDR3 nucleotides: TGTGCCAGGTTATTCGGGACAAGCAACTATGGCTACACCTTC. This chain joins TRBV28 and TRBJ1-2, with TRBD1 as a possible D gene (6 bases). The CDR3 length is 14 residues. The germline gives CDR1 MDHEN, CDR2 SYDVKM. Trimming took 9 bases from V and 2 from J, leaving 16 bases between them.

The count of this clone is one. The J gene is TRBJ1-5, the V gene TRBV30; D is unresolved. With 1 base removed from V and 3 bases from J, the gap between germline ends came to 10 bases. Germline V CDR1 and CDR2: GTSNPN, SVGIG (reference sequence). The CDR3 is 14 residues long. CDR3 nucleotides: TGTGCCTGGAGTGCTGGGGTCACCAATCAGCCCCAGCATTTT. The encoded protein is CAWSAGVTNQPQHF.

The chain has TRBV2 and TRBJ2-5, with a tentative D call TRBD2 (7 bases). CDR1 and CDR2 from the germline V gene are SNHLY and FYNNEI. CDR3 length equals 14 residues. Trimming removed 3 bases from V and 4 bases from J, with 12 bases in between. CDR3 DNA sequence: TGTGCCAGCAGTGAGGGGAGGGGGAGAGAGACCCAGTACTTC. It specifies CASSEGRGRETQYF.

The chain employs TRBV7-2 and TRBJ1-3, with a possible D match to TRBD1 (6 bases). The CDR3 has 16 residues. V gave up 2 bases and J gave up 0 bases, with 11 bases separating them. Germline V gene data show CDR1 as SGHTA and CDR2 as FQGNSA. The CDR3 sequence is CASSLSRGLSGNTIYF. CDR3 coding DNA: TGTGCCAGCAGCTTATCCAGGGGACTCTCTGGAAACACCATATATTTT.

The chain joins TRBV19 to TRBJ2-3; 10 bases line up with TRBD2. The trim removed 7 bases at V and 5 bases at J, leaving 6 bases unmatched. CDR3 size: 14 residues. The germline gives CDR1 LNHDA, CDR2 SQIVND (reference sequence). CDR3 bases: TGTGCCAGTATATCTACTAGCGGGAAAGATACGCAGTATTTT. It encodes CASISTSGKDTQYF.

V and J are TRBV5-4 and TRBJ2-7; possibly TRBD2 for D (6 bases). Germline V gene data show CDR1 as SGHNT and CDR2 as YYREEE (reference sequence). Trimming removed 3 bases from V and 0 bases from J, with 10 bases in between. The CDR3 extends over 14 amino acids. CDR3 bases: TGTGCCAGCAGCTCACCTAGCGTCTCCTACGAGCAGTACTTC. It translates to CASSSPSVSYEQYF.

V is TRBV6-6 and J is TRBJ2-7; TRBD2 agrees at 14 bases. This CDR3 region has 15 residues. Unmatched junction bases numbered 7, after V lost 6 bases and J lost 6 bases. Germline loops: CDR1 MNHNY, CDR2 SVGAGI (reference sequence). The CDR3 sequence: CASSRPGLAGVEQYF. The CDR3 DNA follows: TGTGCCAGCAGCAGACCGGGACTAGCGGGAGTCGAGCAGTACTTC.

The J gene is TRBJ2-7, the V gene TRBV2; 7 bases agree with TRBD1. Germline trimming cut 6 bases from V and 3 bases from J; bases unmatched to any gene: 8. Germline CDR1 SNHLY, CDR2 FYNNEI. The CDR3 is 14 amino acids. The CDR3 sequence is CASSPGQVLYEQYF. As DNA, the CDR3 is TGTGCCAGCAGCCCCGGACAGGTCCTCTACGAGCAGTACTTC. Using reference TRBV2 and TRBJ2-7 for the parts outside the CDR3, the full variable domain is EPEVTQTPSHQVTQMGQEVILRCVPISNHLYFYWYRQILGQKVEFLVSFYNNEISEKSEIFDDQFSVERPDGSNFTLKIRSTKLEDSAMYFCASSPGQVLYEQYFGPGTRLTVT.

The chain links TRBV5-1 to TRBJ1-2; 9 bases fit TRBD1. J lost 7 bases, V lost 4 bases, and 2 bases had no gene match. CDR1 and CDR2 from the germline V gene are SGHRS and YFSETQ. This CDR3 contains 12 residues. CDR3 sequence: CASSRDRVGYTF. The CDR3, as DNA: TGCGCCAGCAGCCGGGACAGGGTTGGCTACACCTTC.

This chain connects TRBV30 to TRBJ2-7; unclear D gene. V lost 8 bases and J 3 bases, leaving 17 bases between the germline ends. The CDR3 length is 13 residues. Germline CDR1 GTSNPN, CDR2 SVGIG (reference sequence). The CDR3 region has the DNA TGTGCCATGGCTCTCCCTGTGGTCTACGAGCAGTACTTC. Protein sequence: CAMALPVVYEQYF.

The chain links TRBV10-1 to TRBJ2-4, with D possibly TRBD1 on 5 matching bases. Germline V gene lookup returns CDR1 WNHNN and CDR2 SYGVQD (reference sequence). The CDR3 runs 13 residues. The V gene lost 8 bases and the J gene lost 10 bases, with 18 bases spanning the gap. DNA of the CDR3: TGCGCCAGCTGGTCGACAGAAAGGCGTATTCAGTACTTC. This translates into CASWSTERRIQYF.

The CDR3 bases are TGTGCCAGCAGTGGATTGGGACTAGCGGACTACGAGCAGTACTTC. Translated: CASSGLGLADYEQYF. The chain recombines TRBV6-1 with TRBJ2-7, with TRBD2 matching 11 bases. Germline V gene data show CDR1 as MNHNS and CDR2 as SASEGT. J was trimmed by 3 bases and V by 4 bases; bases with no gene match: 5. The CDR3 has 15 amino acids.

This chain connects TRBV5-1 to TRBJ2-3; the D call may be TRBD1 or TRBD2 (6 bases each). The germline gives CDR1 SGHRS, CDR2 YFSETQ. V was clipped by 3 bases and J by 2 bases, with 16 bases between them. CDR3 length: 16 residues. In nucleotides, the CDR3 is TGCGCCAGCAGCTCCGGGGGCGGAGCCCCCACAGATACGCAGTATTTT. It is translated as CASSSGGGAPTDTQYF.

The chain has TRBV4-3 and TRBJ2-7; a possible D gene is TRBD1 (5 bases). The ends were cut back, 0 bases at V and 3 bases at J, with 12 bases in the middle. The CDR3 length is 15 residues. CDR1 LGHNA and CDR2 YSLEER come from the germline V gene. The CDR3 reads CASSQDLGHNYEQYF. CDR3 in DNA: TGCGCCAGCAGCCAAGATCTAGGACACAACTACGAGCAGTACTTC.

In the case of this clone: This same CDR3 is encoded by further DNA sequences in the sample. This chain joins TRBV28 and TRBJ2-6; D not certain. Trimming removed 2 bases from V and 0 bases from J, with 5 bases in between. CDR3 length: 15 amino acids. Germline values: CDR1 MDHEN, CDR2 SYDVKM. CDR3 in amino acids: CASSLSLSGANVLTF. For the CDR3, the DNA is TGTGCCAGCAGTTTAAGCCTCTCTGGGGCCAACGTCCTGACTTTC.

The chain combines TRBV14 with TRBJ1-3; D possibly corresponds to TRBD1 (5 bases). Trimming stripped 4 bases from V and 2 bases from J, with 9 bases between. The length of the CDR3 is 14 residues. CDR1 SGHDN and CDR2 FVKESK come from the germline V gene. The CDR3 sequence is CASSRRGAGNTIYF. The DNA of the CDR3 is TGTGCCAGCAGCCGAAGGGGAGCTGGAAACACCATATATTTT.

This clone was seen a single time. The rearrangement links TRBV15 to TRBJ2-7; D is perhaps TRBD1 (6 bases). V was trimmed by 2 bases and J by 0 bases, leaving 8 bases between them. Per the germline V gene, CDR1 is LNHNV and CDR2 is YYDKDF (reference sequence). This CDR3 has 14 amino acids. The CDR3 DNA reads as TGTGCCACCAGCAGAAGAGGGGGCTCCTACGAGCAGTACTTC. Translated: CATSRRGGSYEQYF.

The chain links TRBV30 to TRBJ2-1, with D possibly TRBD1 on 5 matching bases. The CDR3 has 13 amino acids. Germline values: CDR1 GTSNPN, CDR2 SVGIG (reference sequence). V dropped 4 bases and J dropped 2 bases, with 9 bases sitting between them. The CDR3: CAWTKGTYNEQFF. Written as DNA, the CDR3 is TGTGCCTGGACTAAGGGGACCTACAATGAGCAGTTCTTC.

The V call is TRBV18, the J call TRBJ2-1, with D tentatively TRBD1 (6 bases). The CDR3 loop spans 15 amino acids. V was shortened by 3 bases and J by 0 bases, with 9 bases between the two germline ends. The V gene's germline CDR1 is KGHSH and CDR2 LQKENI. The CDR3 protein is CASSPETGSYNEQFF. The CDR3 DNA sequence: TGTGCCAGCTCACCCGAGACAGGCTCCTACAATGAGCAGTTCTTC.

The rearrangement links TRBV19 to TRBJ2-1, with D unclear. The V gene lost 6 bases and the J gene lost 7 bases, with 16 bases spanning the gap. The CDR3 has 14 residues. Germline V CDR1 and CDR2: LNHDA, SQIVND (reference sequence). CDR3 sequence: CASRNAEPWNEQFF. The CDR3 DNA reads TGTGCCAGTAGGAACGCCGAGCCCTGGAATGAGCAGTTCTTC.

The table lists this clone with a few counts. The chain recombines TRBV7-8 with TRBJ1-5; possibly TRBD1 for D (5 bases). Germline CDR1 is SGHVS and CDR2 is FQNEAQ. V dropped 0 bases and J dropped 1 base, with 10 bases sitting between them. The CDR3 loop spans 16 amino acids. The CDR3 coding sequence is TGTGCCAGCAGCTTAGCTCCGGGACCGAGCAATCAGCCCCAGCATTTT. This codes for CASSLAPGPSNQPQHF.

The chain couples TRBV2 to TRBJ2-2, with D possibly matching TRBD1 (6 bases). The CDR3 consists of 13 residues. Looked up from germline, CDR1 is SNHLY and CDR2 is FYNNEI. Trimming removed 5 bases at V and 8 bases at J, with 12 bases between. The CDR3 loop reads CASSNRVGGELFF. Here the CDR3 DNA reads TGTGCCAGCAGTAACAGGGTCGGGGGGGAGCTGTTTTTT. Variable domain in full (rest from reference TRBV2 and TRBJ2-2): EPEVTQTPSHQVTQMGQEVILRCVPISNHLYFYWYRQILGQKVEFLVSFYNNEISEKSEIFDDQFSVERPDGSNFTLKIRSTKLEDSAMYFCASSNRVGGELFFGEGSRLTVL.

The rearrangement uses TRBV7-2 and TRBJ2-7; TRBD1 matches 8 bases. From germline, CDR1 is SGHTA and CDR2 FQGNSA. The CDR3 consists of 15 residues. V trimming: 4 bases; J trimming: 3 bases; junction bases outside the gene matches: 8. CDR3 protein: CASSSGQGRGYEQYF. The CDR3 nucleotides read TGTGCCAGCAGCTCTGGACAGGGACGGGGCTACGAGCAGTACTTC.